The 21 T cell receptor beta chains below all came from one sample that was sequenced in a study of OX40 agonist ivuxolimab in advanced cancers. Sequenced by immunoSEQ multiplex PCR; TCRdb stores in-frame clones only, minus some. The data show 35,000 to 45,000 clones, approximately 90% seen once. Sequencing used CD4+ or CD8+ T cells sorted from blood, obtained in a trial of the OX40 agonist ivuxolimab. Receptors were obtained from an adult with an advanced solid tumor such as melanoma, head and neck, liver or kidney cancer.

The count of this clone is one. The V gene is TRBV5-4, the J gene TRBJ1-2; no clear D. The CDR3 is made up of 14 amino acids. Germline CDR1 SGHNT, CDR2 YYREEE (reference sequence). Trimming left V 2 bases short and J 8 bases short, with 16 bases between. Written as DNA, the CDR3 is TGTGCCAGCAGCTTAGACGAGGCAGGAGGGGGCTACACCTTC. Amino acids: CASSLDEAGGGYTF.

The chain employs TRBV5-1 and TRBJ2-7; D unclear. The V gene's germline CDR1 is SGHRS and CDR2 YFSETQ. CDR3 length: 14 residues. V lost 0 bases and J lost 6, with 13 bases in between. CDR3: CASSLAYSTSEQYF. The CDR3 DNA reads TGCGCCAGCAGCTTGGCCTACAGTACCAGCGAGCAGTACTTC.

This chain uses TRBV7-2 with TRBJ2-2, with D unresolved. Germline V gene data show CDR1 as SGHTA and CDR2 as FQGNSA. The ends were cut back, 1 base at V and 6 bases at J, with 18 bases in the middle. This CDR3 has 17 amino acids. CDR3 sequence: CASSLVTPRSLAGELFF. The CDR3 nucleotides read TGTGCCAGCAGCTTAGTAACCCCCCGGAGTTTGGCCGGGGAGCTGTTTTTT.

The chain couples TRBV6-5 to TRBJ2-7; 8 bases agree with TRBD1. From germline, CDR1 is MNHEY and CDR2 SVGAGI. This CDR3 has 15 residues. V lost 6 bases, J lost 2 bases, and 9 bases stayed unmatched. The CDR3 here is CASRTDRGGPYEQYF. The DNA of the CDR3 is TGTGCCAGCAGAACTGACAGGGGAGGACCCTACGAGCAGTACTTC.

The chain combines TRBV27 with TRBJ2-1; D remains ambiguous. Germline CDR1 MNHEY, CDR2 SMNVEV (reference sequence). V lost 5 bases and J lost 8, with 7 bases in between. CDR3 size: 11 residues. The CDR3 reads CASSIGYEQFF. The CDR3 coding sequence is TGTGCCAGCAGTATCGGGTATGAGCAGTTCTTC.

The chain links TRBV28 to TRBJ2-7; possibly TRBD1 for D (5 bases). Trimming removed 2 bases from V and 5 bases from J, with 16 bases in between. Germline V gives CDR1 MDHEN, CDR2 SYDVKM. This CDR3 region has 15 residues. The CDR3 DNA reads TGTGCCAGCAGTTTAGGTCAGGGTGGTTCCCACGAGCAGTACTTC. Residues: CASSLGQGGSHEQYF.

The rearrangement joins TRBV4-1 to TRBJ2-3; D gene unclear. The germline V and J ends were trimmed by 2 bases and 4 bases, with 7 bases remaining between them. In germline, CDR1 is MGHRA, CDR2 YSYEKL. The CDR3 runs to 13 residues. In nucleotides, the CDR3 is TGCGCCAGCAGCCAACCTCTAGCAGATACGCAGTATTTT. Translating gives CASSQPLADTQYF.

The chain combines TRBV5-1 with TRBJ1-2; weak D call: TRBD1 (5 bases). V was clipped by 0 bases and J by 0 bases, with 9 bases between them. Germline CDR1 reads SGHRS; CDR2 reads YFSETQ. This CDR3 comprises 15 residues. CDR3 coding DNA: TGCGCCAGCAGCTTGGTTGGGACCGCTAACTATGGCTACACCTTC. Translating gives CASSLVGTANYGYTF.

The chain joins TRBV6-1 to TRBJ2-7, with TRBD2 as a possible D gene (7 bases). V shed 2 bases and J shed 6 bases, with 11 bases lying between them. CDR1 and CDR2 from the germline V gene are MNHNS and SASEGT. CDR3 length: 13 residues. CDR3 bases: TGTGCCAGCAGTGAATGGGAGGGGGTCGAGCAGTACTTC. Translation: CASSEWEGVEQYF.

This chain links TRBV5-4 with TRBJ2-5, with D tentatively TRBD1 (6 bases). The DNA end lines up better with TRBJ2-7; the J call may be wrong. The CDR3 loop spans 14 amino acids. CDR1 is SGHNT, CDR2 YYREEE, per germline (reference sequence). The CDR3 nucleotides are TGTGCCAGCAGCTTACAGGGAAGGGTCCACGAGCAGTACTTC. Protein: CASSLQGRVHEQYF.

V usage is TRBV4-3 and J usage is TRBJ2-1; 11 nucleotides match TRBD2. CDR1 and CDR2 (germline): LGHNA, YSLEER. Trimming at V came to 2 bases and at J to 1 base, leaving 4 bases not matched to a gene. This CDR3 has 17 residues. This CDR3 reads CASSQRVAGGSYNEQFF. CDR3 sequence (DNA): TGCGCCAGCAGCCAAAGGGTAGCGGGAGGGTCCTACAATGAGCAGTTCTTC.

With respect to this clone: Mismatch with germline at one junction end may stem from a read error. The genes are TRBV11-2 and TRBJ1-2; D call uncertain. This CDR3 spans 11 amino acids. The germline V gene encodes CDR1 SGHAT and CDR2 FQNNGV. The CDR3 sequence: CASSLNRETYF. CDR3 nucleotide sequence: TGTGCCAGCAGCTTAAATCGAGAAACCTACTTC.

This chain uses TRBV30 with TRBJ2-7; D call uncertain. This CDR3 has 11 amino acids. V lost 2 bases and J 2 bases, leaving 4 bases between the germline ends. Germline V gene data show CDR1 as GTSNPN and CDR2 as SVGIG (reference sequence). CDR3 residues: CAWSSTYEQYF. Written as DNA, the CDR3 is TGTGCCTGGAGTAGTACCTACGAGCAGTACTTC.

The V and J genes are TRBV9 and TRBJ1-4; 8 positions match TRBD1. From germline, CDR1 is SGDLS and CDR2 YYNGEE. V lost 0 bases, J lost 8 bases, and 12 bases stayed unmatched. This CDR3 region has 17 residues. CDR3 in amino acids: CASSVGTLDREGEKLFF. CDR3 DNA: TGTGCCAGCAGCGTAGGGACACTGGACAGGGAGGGCGAAAAACTGTTTTTT.

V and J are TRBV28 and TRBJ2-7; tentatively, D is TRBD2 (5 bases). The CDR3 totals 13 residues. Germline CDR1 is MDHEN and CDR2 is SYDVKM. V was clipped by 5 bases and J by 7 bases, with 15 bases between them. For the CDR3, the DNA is TGTGCCAGCAGTACTGGACTGCCTCAAGAGCAGTACTTC. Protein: CASSTGLPQEQYF.

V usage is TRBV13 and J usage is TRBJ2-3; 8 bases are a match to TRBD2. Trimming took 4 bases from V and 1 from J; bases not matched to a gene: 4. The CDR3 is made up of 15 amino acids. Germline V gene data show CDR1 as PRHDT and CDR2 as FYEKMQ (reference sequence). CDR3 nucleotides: TGTGCCAGCAGCTCCGCGGGAGGCGGCACAGATACGCAGTATTTT. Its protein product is CASSSAGGGTDTQYF.

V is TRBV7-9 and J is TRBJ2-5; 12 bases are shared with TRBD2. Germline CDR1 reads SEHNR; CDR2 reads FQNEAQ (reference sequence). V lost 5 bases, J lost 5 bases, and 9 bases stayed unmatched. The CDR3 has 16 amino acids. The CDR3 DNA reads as TGTGCCAGCAGCACCTCACTAGCGGGAGGCGGCGAGACCCAGTACTTC. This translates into CASSTSLAGGGETQYF.

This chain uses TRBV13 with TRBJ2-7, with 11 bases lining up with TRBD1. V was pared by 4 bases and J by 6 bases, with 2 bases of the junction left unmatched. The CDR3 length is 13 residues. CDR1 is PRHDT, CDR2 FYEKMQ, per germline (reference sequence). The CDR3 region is CASSSGTGGEQYF. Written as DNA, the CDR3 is TGTGCCAGCAGCTCCGGGACAGGGGGCGAGCAGTACTTC.

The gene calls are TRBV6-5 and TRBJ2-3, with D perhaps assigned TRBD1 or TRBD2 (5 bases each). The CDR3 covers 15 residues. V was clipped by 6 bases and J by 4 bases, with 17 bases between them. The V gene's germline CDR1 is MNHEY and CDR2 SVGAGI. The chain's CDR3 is CASSPTEGDPDTQYF. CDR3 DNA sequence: TGTGCCAGCAGCCCGACGGAAGGGGACCCAGATACGCAGTATTTT.

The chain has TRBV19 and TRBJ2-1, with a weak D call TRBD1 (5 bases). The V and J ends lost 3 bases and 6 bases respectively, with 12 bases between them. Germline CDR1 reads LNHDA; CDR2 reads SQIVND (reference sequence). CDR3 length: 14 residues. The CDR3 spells CASSIGAIGNEQFF. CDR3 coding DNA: TGTGCCAGTAGTATTGGGGCAATTGGCAATGAGCAGTTCTTC.

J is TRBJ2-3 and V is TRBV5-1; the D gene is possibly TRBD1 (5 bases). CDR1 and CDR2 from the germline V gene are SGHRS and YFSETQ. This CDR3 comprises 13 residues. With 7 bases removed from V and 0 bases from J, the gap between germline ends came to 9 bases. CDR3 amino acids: CASSSGSTDTQYF. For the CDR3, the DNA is TGCGCCAGCTCTTCAGGGAGCACAGATACGCAGTATTTT.